The 9 T cell receptor beta chains presented below share a single source sample, sequenced in a study of shared clonotypes between healthy human individuals. Profiling relied on immunoSEQ multiplex PCR, and the TCRdb table lists in-frame clones only, not all of them. Found here are over 950,000 clones, about 80% of them singletons; the top ten hold 0.7% to 0.95%. The sample comprised memory CD4+ T cells from PBMCs. Stated subset: CD45RA-negative fraction. The receptors derive from a man younger than 30 in good health. Some clones in this sample may be carry-over from other donors' samples.

The rearrangement links TRBV6-5 to TRBJ2-7; 11 bases agree with TRBD2. Germline values: CDR1 MNHEY, CDR2 SVGAGI. This CDR3 is built from 15 residues. V lost 6 bases to trimming and J lost 2 bases; unmatched junction nucleotides: 6. CDR3 sequence (DNA): TGTGCCAGCAGGGAGGGACTAGCGGTTCCCTACGAGCAGTACTTC. This gives the protein CASREGLAVPYEQYF.

The CDR3 here is CASSPQGIPGELFF. CDR3 DNA: TGTGCCAGCTCACCACAGGGGATCCCCGGGGAGCTGTTTTTT. The chain couples TRBV18 to TRBJ2-2, with D tentatively TRBD1 (5 bases). Trimming pared 1 base from V and 6 bases from J, leaving 9 bases between. The CDR3 totals 14 residues. Germline CDR1 reads KGHSH; CDR2 reads LQKENI.

This rearrangement joins TRBV5-4 to TRBJ2-4; no firm D call. V lost 4 bases and J lost 2, with 10 bases in between. The germline gives CDR1 SGHNT, CDR2 YYREEE (reference sequence). CDR3 size: 14 residues. In DNA form, the CDR3 reads TGTGCCAGCAGCCAGACTGTGACCAAAAACATTCAGTACTTC. Protein: CASSQTVTKNIQYF.

Concerning this clone: Other DNA sequences in this sample translate to the same CDR3. This chain uses TRBV5-1 with TRBJ2-7; D is possibly TRBD1 or TRBD2 (5 bases each). Per the germline V gene, CDR1 is SGHRS and CDR2 is YFSETQ. The length of the CDR3 is 14 residues. V dropped 4 bases and J dropped 0 bases, with 11 bases sitting between them. The CDR3 loop is CASSPGTGSYEQYF. CDR3 in DNA: TGCGCCAGCAGCCCTGGGACGGGCTCCTACGAGCAGTACTTC.

The gene calls are TRBV5-1 and TRBJ2-1; 10 nucleotides align to TRBD2. Germline values: CDR1 SGHRS, CDR2 YFSETQ. This CDR3 contains 15 residues. With V trimmed by 4 bases and J by 7 bases, 8 bases remained unmatched. The CDR3 here is CASSILAGAPNEQFF. The CDR3 bases are TGCGCCAGCAGCATTCTAGCGGGAGCGCCGAATGAGCAGTTCTTC.

V is TRBV27 and J is TRBJ2-5, with TRBD2 matching over 9 bases. J gave up 3 bases and V 3 bases, and 8 bases lay outside the gene matches. The CDR3 covers 16 residues. CDR1 and CDR2 (germline): MNHEY, SMNVEV (reference sequence). The CDR3 nucleotides are TGTGCCAGCAGTTTTCGTGGGACTAGCTGGGAAGAGACCCAGTACTTC. Translated: CASSFRGTSWEETQYF.

The gene calls are TRBV7-9 and TRBJ1-2, with 7 bases lining up with TRBD1. Germline values: CDR1 SEHNR, CDR2 FQNEAQ (reference sequence). V lost 7 bases to trimming and J lost 7 bases; unmatched junction nucleotides: 12. The CDR3 contains 14 residues. The CDR3 sequence: CASTPGTVLPGYTF. As DNA, the CDR3 is TGTGCCAGCACCCCCGGGACAGTTTTACCTGGCTACACCTTC.

V is TRBV11-3 and J is TRBJ1-5; the D gene is possibly TRBD1 (6 bases). CDR1 and CDR2 (germline): SGHNT, YENEEA. Between the trimmed V and J ends, which lost 2 bases and 0 bases, there was a span of 17 bases. This CDR3 comprises 18 residues. The CDR3 DNA reads as TGTGCCAGCAGCTTAAGGTCGGAGGACAGTCTTAGCAATCAGCCCCAGCATTTT. Residues: CASSLRSEDSLSNQPQHF.

Worth noting for this clone: Other nucleotide sequences in the sample specify the same CDR3. The chain recombines TRBV2 with TRBJ2-3, with 7 bases matching TRBD2. Germline V gene lookup returns CDR1 SNHLY and CDR2 FYNNEI. V trimming: 5 bases; J trimming: 0 bases; junction bases outside the gene matches: 5. The CDR3 covers 15 residues. CDR3 sequence reads: CASSPSGTSTDTQYF. Here the CDR3 DNA reads TGTGCCAGCAGTCCTAGCGGAACTAGCACAGATACGCAGTATTTT.